The clone carrying this T cell receptor beta chain has only a few counts. This sample was taken from a study of T-cell reconstitution after alpha-beta-depleted transplantation in children. The V and J ends lost 3 bases and 2 bases respectively, with 12 bases between them. This CDR3 has 14 amino acids. From germline, CDR1 is SGDLS and CDR2 YYNGEE. A TCRbeta library incorporating unique molecular identifiers was prepared. From the PCR reads, TCRdb called clonotypes with MiXCR, one entry per CDR3 protein. The sample has around 500,000 distinct CDR3 sequences; about 12% are singletons. The sequencing used PBMCs from the stem cell graft donor, collected from the stem cell graft. V gene TRBV9 combines with J gene TRBJ2-7; D gene uncertain. This TCR came from a human donor who donated a stem cell graft to a child with combined immunodeficiency. The CDR3, as DNA: TGTGCCAGCAGCGGCCGGACCGGTCCCTACGAGCAGTACTTC. It translates to CASSGRTGPYEQYF.